This TCR beta chain appears in the sequencing data of a study of post-analysis software for immune sequencing data. Presence of unique molecular identifiers characterized the TCR beta cDNA libraries. MiXCR was run by TCRdb on the PCR reads, yielding one entry per CDR3 protein. The sample has almost 700,000 distinct CDR3 sequences; around 60% are singletons. About this clonotype itself: The antigen is not known.

The germline CDR1 and CDR2 sequences are SGHRS and YFSETQ. The length of the CDR3 is 14 residues. The V gene end was trimmed by 7 bases and the J gene end by 4 bases; junction bases not matched to a gene: 9. Overall study results and limits: Compared with controls, patients had more of about 5 TRBV segments, including TRBV5-6, TRBV5-1 and TRBV20-1.

The rearrangement joins TRBV5-1 to TRBJ2-5; TRBD2 aligns across 8 bases. This TCR came from a girl aged 2 to 9 with multiple sclerosis. The specimen was blood. The CDR3 DNA is TGCGCCAGCGCCCGACCGGGAGGGCGAGAGACCCAGTACTTC. Translating it yields CASARPGGRETQYF.